The 10 T cell receptor beta chains given below trace back to one sample, sequenced in a study of T cell repertoires in cytomegalovirus infection. TCRdb passed the reads through MiXCR, listing each CDR3 protein once. The sample has around 130,000 distinct CDR3 sequences, about 24% seen once; the top ten hold almost 35%. These receptors lack a known antigen. Material: PBMCs, sequenced either directly or after in vitro stimulation (not recorded which). The receptors here all came from a human donor in good health (CMV status not recorded). Some clones in this sample may be carry-over from other donors' samples.

This chain joins TRBV29-1 and TRBJ2-1; D call uncertain. Germline loops: CDR1 SQVTM, CDR2 ANQGSEA. V dropped 6 bases and J dropped 4 bases, with 4 bases sitting between them. This CDR3 contains 10 residues. The CDR3 DNA reads as TGCAGCGTCCAGTACAATGAGCAGTTCTTC. This gives the protein CSVQYNEQFF.

This clonotype was seen a few times. The J gene is TRBJ2-1, the V gene TRBV19; the match to TRBD1 covers 7 bases. V was pared by 7 bases and J by 6 bases, with 9 bases of the junction left unmatched. Per germline, CDR1 LNHDA and CDR2 SQIVND (reference sequence). The CDR3 spans 14 residues. The CDR3 DNA is TGTGCCAGTAACAGGGGTCTCCAAGCCAATGAGCAGTTCTTC. Its protein product is CASNRGLQANEQFF.

The chain is built from TRBV4-2 and TRBJ1-1; D is perhaps TRBD1 (6 bases). Germline V gene data show CDR1 as LGHNA and CDR2 as YNFKEQ. The V gene lost 0 bases and the J gene lost 0 bases, with 11 bases spanning the gap. This CDR3 comprises 16 residues. This CDR3 reads CASSQEAGALNTEAFF. CDR3 sequence (DNA): TGTGCCAGCAGCCAAGAGGCAGGGGCCCTGAACACTGAAGCTTTCTTT.

This sequence joins TRBV18 and TRBJ1-1; perhaps TRBD1 as D (5 bases). Between the trimmed V and J ends, which lost 4 bases and 8 bases, there was a span of 11 bases. The germline V gene encodes CDR1 KGHSH and CDR2 LQKENI. The CDR3 sequence is 12 residues long. CDR3 DNA sequence: TGTGCCAGCTCACAAGGGACGGCAGAAGCTTTCTTT. Translation: CASSQGTAEAFF.

CDR3 protein: CASSLRTGFNQPQHF. The CDR3 region has the DNA TGTGCCAGCAGCTTAAGGACAGGGTTCAATCAGCCCCAGCATTTT. V usage is TRBV5-6 and J usage is TRBJ1-5, with 8 bases lining up with TRBD1. This CDR3 contains 15 residues. J was trimmed by 3 bases and V by 2 bases; bases with no gene match: 4. Germline V gives CDR1 SGHDT, CDR2 YYEEEE.

This clonotype turned up a few times. The chain is built from TRBV10-3 and TRBJ2-6; D is unclear. There are 14 residues in the CDR3. The V gene's germline CDR1 is ENHRY and CDR2 SYGVKD. Trimming took off 3 bases at V and 0 bases at J, with 3 bases between the two ends. The CDR3 loop is CAISDGSGANVLTF. CDR3 in DNA: TGTGCCATCAGTGATGGCTCTGGGGCCAACGTCCTGACTTTC.

Ten or more counts support this clonotype. The chain carries TRBV7-2 and TRBJ1-1; no firm D call. This CDR3 has 13 residues. Germline CDR1 is SGHTA and CDR2 is FQGNSA. Trimming shortened V by 2 bases and J by 3 bases, and 7 bases separated the two germline ends. The CDR3 region is CASSLSRDTEAFF. The CDR3 nucleotides read TGTGCCAGCAGCTTATCTAGGGACACTGAAGCTTTCTTT. The full variable domain, its missing parts supplied by reference TRBV7-2 and TRBJ1-1, is GAGVSQSPSNKVTEKGKDVELRCDPISGHTALYWYRQSLGQGLEFLIYFQGNSAPDKSGLPSDRFSAERTGGSVSTLTIQRTQQEDSAVYLCASSLSRDTEAFFGQGTRLTVV.

This chain uses TRBV27 with TRBJ1-4, with 11 bases lining up with TRBD1. V trimming: 5 bases; J trimming: 2 bases; junction bases outside the gene matches: 16. Per the germline V gene, CDR1 is MNHEY and CDR2 is SMNVEV (reference sequence). The CDR3 has 20 amino acids. The CDR3 spells CASSPSPGTGGGSTNEKLFF. DNA of the CDR3: TGTGCCAGCAGTCCCAGTCCCGGGACAGGGGGTGGTTCGACTAATGAAAAACTGTTTTTT.

The rearrangement links TRBV5-4 to TRBJ2-3, with TRBD2 matching over 11 bases. This CDR3 is 15 amino acids long. V lost 4 bases, J lost 5 bases, and 6 bases stayed unmatched. The germline CDR1 and CDR2 sequences are SGHNT and YYREEE (reference sequence). The CDR3 region is CASSQLAGEVDTQYF. In nucleotides, the CDR3 is TGTGCCAGCAGCCAACTAGCGGGAGAGGTAGATACGCAGTATTTT.

This clonotype has just a few counts. The rearrangement links TRBV19 to TRBJ2-7, with D maybe TRBD2 (5 bases). Trimming stripped 6 bases from V and 9 bases from J, with 18 bases between. The germline gives CDR1 LNHDA, CDR2 SQIVND (reference sequence). The CDR3 covers 13 residues. Here the CDR3 reads CASSVEFGDRQYV. CDR3 nucleotide sequence: TGTGCCAGTAGCGTGGAGTTCGGGGATCGGCAGTACGTC.